This TCR beta chain was sequenced for a study of blood T cell repertoires in COVID-19. Study-wide background: COVID-19 samples collected from the United States, Italy and Spain covered acute and convalescent phases. Nucleic acid was either cDNA or gDNA, and it came from T cells, B-cell-depleted T cells, or PBMCs.

From germline, CDR1 is LGHDT and CDR2 YNNKEL (reference sequence). This CDR3 is 15 amino acids long. V was cut by 1 base and J by 2 bases, with 12 bases left in between. Source study methods: Amplifying reference gene primers gave estimates of nucleated cell counts. Method: immunoSEQ multiplex PCR; TCRdb's copy keeps in-frame clones and lacks some. That table is the source of V, J and clone size, and D and trimming were worked out from the DNA. The sample lists about 250,000 clones, approximately 90% occurring once. The source is a woman aged 40-49 years who had recovered from COVID-19. The sequenced sample consisted of peripheral blood. V and J are TRBV3-1 (or the pseudogene TRBV3-2) and TRBJ2-7, with D uncertain. The CDR3 loop is CASSQGGWPTYEQYF. CDR3 DNA sequence: TGTGCCAGCAGCCAAGGCGGCTGGCCCACCTACGAGCAGTACTTC.